This T cell receptor (beta chain) was obtained from a study of blood T cell repertoires in COVID-19. Overall study: Sources were T cells, B-cell-depleted T cells, or PBMCs; the material itself was cDNA or gDNA.

Libraries were prepared by immunoSEQ multiplex PCR; TCRdb keeps only in-frame clonotypes and omits some of them. The sample yields some 82,000 clones, about nine tenths seen once. With 1 base clipped from V and 2 bases from J, the junction kept 3 bases outside the gene matches. Germline V gene sequence: CDR1 SGHTA, CDR2 FQGNSA. The CDR3 contains 15 residues. The chain couples TRBV7-2 to TRBJ1-2; the match to TRBD1 covers 8 bases. Sample: peripheral blood. The TCR was taken from a woman in her forties or fifties in a cohort sampled during active COVID-19. The CDR3, as DNA: TGTGCCAGCAGCTTAGGCTGGACAGGGAACTATGGCTACACCTTC. It codes for CASSLGWTGNYGYTF.